This T cell receptor beta chain was obtained from a study of T-cell memory formation after mild COVID-19. Study-wide background: There were largely donor-specific TCR clusters. Findings and limits, study-wide: Day 15 to 85 contracting clones showed balanced CD4/CD8; later expanders leaned CD4+.

On this clonotype itself: Its antigen is unknown.

TCRdb processed the 5' RACE reads anew with MiXCR; each CDR3 protein has one entry. The sample comprises roughly 550,000 distinct CDR3 sequences, just over 20% of which are singletons, and 9.5% to 15% rests with the top ten. The CDR3 totals 16 residues. V shed 1 base, J shed 4 bases, and the junction held 5 bases outside the gene matches. Germline V gene lookup returns CDR1 SGHVS and CDR2 FQNEAQ. The sequenced sample was PBMCs or a T cell subset sorted from them (not recorded which). This TCR came from an adult woman who had mild COVID-19 (a few samples of this study predate the infection). Cell type and time point are not known. The V call is TRBV7-8, the J call TRBJ2-3; 10 bases align to TRBD1. The CDR3, as DNA: TGTGCCAGCAGCTTAGAGAGACAGGGGGCTTCAGATACGCAGTATTTT. Translated: CASSLERQGASDTQYF.